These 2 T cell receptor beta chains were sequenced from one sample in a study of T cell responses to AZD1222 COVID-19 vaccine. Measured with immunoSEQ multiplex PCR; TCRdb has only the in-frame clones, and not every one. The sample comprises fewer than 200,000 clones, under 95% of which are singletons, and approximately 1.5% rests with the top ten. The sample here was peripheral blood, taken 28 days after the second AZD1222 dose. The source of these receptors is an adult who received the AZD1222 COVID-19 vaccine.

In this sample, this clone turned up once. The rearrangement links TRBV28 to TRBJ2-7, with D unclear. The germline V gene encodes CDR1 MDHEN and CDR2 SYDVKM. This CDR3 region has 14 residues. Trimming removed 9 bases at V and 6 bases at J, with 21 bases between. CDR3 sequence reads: CASVGPTPRGEQYF. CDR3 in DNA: TGTGCCAGTGTAGGACCTACGCCTCGAGGCGAGCAGTACTTC. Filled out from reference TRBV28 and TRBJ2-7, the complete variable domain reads DVKVTQSSRYLVKRTGEKVFLECVQDMDHENMFWYRQDPGLGLRLIYFSYDVKMKEKGDIPEGYSVSREKKERFSLILESASTNQTSMYLCASVGPTPRGEQYFGPGTRLTVT.

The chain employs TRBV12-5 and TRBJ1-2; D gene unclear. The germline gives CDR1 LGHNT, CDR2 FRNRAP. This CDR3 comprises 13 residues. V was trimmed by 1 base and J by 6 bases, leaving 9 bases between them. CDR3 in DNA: TGTGCTAGTGGTTTGGCCAGGACGCATGGCTACACCTTC. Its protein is CASGLARTHGYTF. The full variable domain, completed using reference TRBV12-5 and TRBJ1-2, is DARVTQTPRHKVTEMGQEVTMRCQPILGHNTVFWYRQTMMQGLELLAYFRNRAPLDDSGMPKDRFSAEMPDATLATLKIQPSEPRDSAVYFCASGLARTHGYTFGSGTRLTVV.